This T cell receptor beta chain was sequenced in a study of blood T cell repertoires in COVID-19. The V segment lost 5 bases and the J segment 14 bases; nucleotides outside the gene matches: 11. The CDR3 covers 13 residues. CDR1 SNHLY and CDR2 FYNNEI come from the germline V gene. In its sample, this clone was seen once. The repertoire was sequenced with immunoSEQ multiplex PCR; TCRdb's copy has only in-frame clones and lacks some. The repertoire has 290,000 or so clones, about 89% of them found once; the top ten carry around 2%. The origin of this receptor is a woman in her twenties or thirties with COVID-19, enrolled during active disease. V and J are TRBV2 and TRBJ2-1; 8 nucleotides match TRBD1. What was sequenced was peripheral blood. The CDR3 DNA reads as TGTGCCAGCAGTACCGTATCCTTGGACAGGGAGTTCTTC. This encodes CASSTVSLDREFF. Full variable domain (outside the CDR3, taken from reference TRBV2 and TRBJ2-1): EPEVTQTPSHQVTQMGQEVILRCVPISNHLYFYWYRQILGQKVEFLVSFYNNEISEKSEIFDDQFSVERPDGSNFTLKIRSTKLEDSAMYFCASSTVSLDREFFGPGTRLTVL.